The 26 T cell receptor beta chains below were found in one sample sequenced in a study of T cell repertoires in cytomegalovirus infection. These receptors lack a known antigen. One entry per CDR3 protein, called by TCRdb with MiXCR from the reads. The sample lists about 110,000 distinct CDR3 sequences, under 35% occurring once. The sample was CD8+ T cells from cultured PBMCs, taken from culture after CMV antigen stimulation. These receptors were obtained from a human donor in good health (CMV status not recorded). Some clones in this sample may be carry-over from other donors' samples.

The sample holds many counts of this clonotype. The J gene is TRBJ1-1, the V gene TRBV7-2, with D perhaps matching TRBD1 (6 bases). Germline CDR1 is SGHTA and CDR2 is FQGNSA. Trimming removed 7 bases at V and 1 base at J, with 19 bases between. This CDR3 spans 16 amino acids. This CDR3 reads CASTLIPGQPNTEAFF. In nucleotides, the CDR3 is TGTGCCAGCACTTTAATTCCGGGACAACCGAACACTGAAGCTTTCTTT.

The DNA of the CDR3 is TGTGCCAGCAGGACAGGGAATTACTACGAGCAGTACTTC. Its translation: CASRTGNYYEQYF. The chain combines TRBV11-2 with TRBJ2-7; TRBD1 matches at 7 bases. The CDR3 covers 13 residues. Germline CDR1 is SGHAT and CDR2 is FQNNGV. Trimming cost V 6 bases and J 3 bases; bases outside gene matches: 5.

This clonotype showed up just a few times. This rearrangement joins TRBV20-1 to TRBJ2-5; possible D gene TRBD1, 6 bases. Germline V gene sequence: CDR1 DFQATT, CDR2 SNEGSKA (reference sequence). Trimming stripped 0 bases from V and 5 bases from J, with 13 bases between. The CDR3 is made up of 14 amino acids. As DNA, the CDR3 is TGCAGTGCTAGAGATGTCAGGGGCTTCGAGACCCAGTACTTC. Translation gives CSARDVRGFETQYF.

This clonotype was seen more than once but under ten times. The chain recombines TRBV5-1 with TRBJ2-3; D possibly corresponds to TRBD1 (6 bases). Germline values: CDR1 SGHRS, CDR2 YFSETQ. CDR3 length: 14 residues. The ends were cut back, 6 bases at V and 0 bases at J, with 11 bases in the middle. CDR3 residues: CASTAGVSTDTQYF. For the CDR3, the DNA is TGCGCCAGCACGGCAGGGGTGAGCACAGATACGCAGTATTTT.

Ten or more counts support this clonotype. V and J are TRBV7-2 and TRBJ2-3; no clear D. The V gene's germline CDR1 is SGHTA and CDR2 FQGNSA. Trimming pared 0 bases from V and 0 bases from J, leaving 10 bases between. This CDR3 is built from 16 residues. The DNA for the CDR3 is TGTGCCAGCAGCTTAGCGTCCAGCGCTAGCACAGATACGCAGTATTTT. It is translated as CASSLASSASTDTQYF.

J is TRBJ1-1 and V is TRBV7-2; weak D call: TRBD1 (5 bases). The germline gives CDR1 SGHTA, CDR2 FQGNSA. This CDR3 is 14 amino acids long. Trimming shortened V by 8 bases and J by 1 base, and 14 bases separated the two germline ends. The CDR3 DNA reads as TGTGCCAGCGGCATTGACAGCGGGAACACTGAAGCTTTCTTT. Translated, it gives CASGIDSGNTEAFF. Full variable domain (outside the CDR3, taken from reference TRBV7-2 and TRBJ1-1): GAGVSQSPSNKVTEKGKDVELRCDPISGHTALYWYRQSLGQGLEFLIYFQGNSAPDKSGLPSDRFSAERTGGSVSTLTIQRTQQEDSAVYLCASGIDSGNTEAFFGQGTRLTVV.

This clonotype was recorded at least ten times. This chain joins TRBV7-2 and TRBJ2-5; a possible D gene is TRBD2 (5 bases). The V gene's germline CDR1 is SGHTA and CDR2 FQGNSA. Trimming removed 1 base from V and 5 bases from J, with 11 bases in between. The CDR3 extends over 14 amino acids. CDR3 DNA: TGTGCCAGCAGCTTAGGAGCTAGCTTGGAGACCCAGTACTTC. It is translated as CASSLGASLETQYF.

This clonotype has ten or more counts. The V gene is TRBV7-8, the J gene TRBJ1-3; the D is unclear. The CDR3 extends over 15 amino acids. Trimming cost V 5 bases and J 0 bases, with 11 bases left between them. From germline, CDR1 is SGHVS and CDR2 FQNEAQ. Written as DNA, the CDR3 is TGTGCCAGCAGCCCGGACTTGAGCTCTGGAAACACCATATATTTT. It codes for CASSPDLSSGNTIYF.

This clonotype was picked up a small number of times. The chain recombines TRBV4-1 with TRBJ2-1; D is tentatively TRBD1 or TRBD2 (5 bases each). Germline-derived CDR1 and CDR2 are MGHRA and YSYEKL. Trimming left V 3 bases short and J 5 bases short, with 23 bases between. This CDR3 has 18 amino acids. CDR3 sequence reads: CASSHRDGSRVVDNEQFF. CDR3 nucleotides: TGCGCCAGCAGCCATCGGGACGGTAGCCGTGTGGTCGACAATGAGCAGTTCTTC.

This clonotype was detected only a few times. The J gene is TRBJ1-2, the V gene TRBV7-6; 8 positions agree with TRBD1. The CDR3 length is 14 residues. Trimming removed 1 base from V and 8 bases from J; junction bases left unmatched: 6. Looked up from germline, CDR1 is SGHVS and CDR2 is FNYEAQ. The CDR3 DNA reads as TGTGCCAGCAGCTTAGTTGGACAGGGATACGGCTACACCTTC. Protein sequence: CASSLVGQGYGYTF. The variable domain in full, completed from reference TRBV7-6 and TRBJ1-2, reads GAGVSQSPRYKVTKRGQDVALRCDPISGHVSLYWYRQALGQGPEFLTYFNYEAQQDKSGLPNDRFSAERPEGSISTLTIQRTEQRDSAMYRCASSLVGQGYGYTFGSGTRLTVV.

This chain connects TRBV7-9 to TRBJ1-3; D is unclear. This CDR3 is 13 amino acids long. Per the germline V gene, CDR1 is SEHNR and CDR2 is FQNEAQ (reference sequence). V was pared by 4 bases and J by 7 bases, with 11 bases between. The CDR3 is CASSSPTGNTIYF. The CDR3 region has the DNA TGTGCCAGCAGCTCACCAACCGGGAACACCATATATTTT.

This clonotype is deemed medium-sized. CDR3 sequence reads: CASSPRLAGLADTQYF. The CDR3 nucleotides are TGTGCCAGCAGCCCCAGACTAGCGGGTCTCGCAGATACGCAGTATTTT. This chain links TRBV7-2 with TRBJ2-3; 10 nucleotides agree with TRBD2. V lost 5 bases, J lost 4 bases, and 9 bases stayed unmatched. Per the germline V gene, CDR1 is SGHTA and CDR2 is FQGNSA. This CDR3 is built from 16 residues. Variable domain in full (rest from reference TRBV7-2 and TRBJ2-3): GAGVSQSPSNKVTEKGKDVELRCDPISGHTALYWYRQSLGQGLEFLIYFQGNSAPDKSGLPSDRFSAERTGGSVSTLTIQRTQQEDSAVYLCASSPRLAGLADTQYFGPGTRLTVL.

This chain links TRBV27 with TRBJ1-1, with 8 bases identical to TRBD1. Germline V CDR1 and CDR2: MNHEY, SMNVEV (reference sequence). Losses at the gene ends were 7 bases for V and 1 base for J; bases not matched to a gene: 2. The CDR3 totals 13 residues. The CDR3 region has the DNA TGTGCCAGCATAGGACAGGGGAACACTGAAGCTTTCTTT. As protein: CASIGQGNTEAFF.

This clonotype was detected many times. This chain uses TRBV6-1 with TRBJ1-6, with 8 bases that match TRBD1. With 5 bases clipped from V and 6 bases from J, the junction kept 12 bases outside the gene matches. This CDR3 contains 17 residues. CDR1 and CDR2 (germline): MNHNS, SASEGT. CDR3 sequence: CASSLRPGTGLNSPLHF. CDR3 nucleotides: TGTGCCAGCAGTCTTCGTCCCGGGACAGGCCTTAATTCACCCCTCCACTTT.

The chain recombines TRBV6-5 with TRBJ2-1; 11 bases align to TRBD2. Germline V gene sequence: CDR1 MNHEY, CDR2 SVGAGI. The CDR3 extends over 18 amino acids. The ends lost 2 bases at V and 2 bases at J; junction bases unmatched: 8. The CDR3, as DNA: TGTGCCAGCAGTTACCTCCCTAGCGGGGGGATCCCCTACAATGAGCAGTTCTTC. Translation gives CASSYLPSGGIPYNEQFF.

Of note for this clonotype: One junction end disagrees with the germline gene, perhaps due to a read error. This sequence joins TRBV11-2 and TRBJ1-1, with D unresolved. The CDR3 has 12 amino acids. Germline V gene lookup returns CDR1 SGHAT and CDR2 FQNNGV. Written as DNA, the CDR3 is TGTGCCGGCAGCTTAGAGGCGGTAGAAGCTTTCTTT. Amino acid sequence: CAGSLEAVEAFF.

The chain has TRBV28 and TRBJ2-1; D may be TRBD2 (6 bases). There are 16 residues in the CDR3. V dropped 6 bases and J dropped 2 bases, with 17 bases sitting between them. The V gene's germline CDR1 is MDHEN and CDR2 SYDVKM. This CDR3 reads CASSPPEGLPYNEQFF. DNA for the CDR3: TGTGCCAGCAGCCCCCCGGAGGGCCTACCCTACAATGAGCAGTTCTTC.

This clonotype was found a few times. The rearrangement links TRBV7-6 to TRBJ1-2; D not resolved. From germline, CDR1 is SGHVS and CDR2 FNYEAQ. Trimming cost V 1 base and J 4 bases, with 19 bases left between them. This CDR3 is built from 17 residues. The DNA for the CDR3 is TGTGCCAGCAGCTTAGAGACGGACCGGAGTATTTCCTATGGCTACACCTTC. Translated, it gives CASSLETDRSISYGYTF.

The sample holds a few counts of this clonotype. J is TRBJ1-1 and V is TRBV12-3 or TRBV12-4; D is undetermined. The CDR3 has 15 amino acids. V was pared by 6 bases and J by 2 bases, with 16 bases between. This chain's CDR3 is CASSAGGPSNTEAFF. CDR3 in DNA: TGTGCCAGCAGCGCCGGTGGACCGTCTAACACTGAAGCTTTCTTT.

This clonotype occurred a few times. The chain couples TRBV6-6 to TRBJ1-5; no clear D. This CDR3 has 16 amino acids. The germline V and J ends were trimmed by 2 bases and 0 bases, with 11 bases remaining between them. The germline V gene has CDR1 MNHNY and CDR2 SVGAGI (reference sequence). This CDR3 is CASSYASWISNQPQHF. DNA of the CDR3: TGTGCCAGCAGTTACGCCTCGTGGATTAGCAATCAGCCCCAGCATTTT.

The gene calls are TRBV9 and TRBJ2-3; tentative D call: TRBD2 (6 bases). CDR1 is SGDLS, CDR2 YYNGEE, per germline. The V end lost 0 bases, the J end lost 1 base, and 6 bases lay between the germline ends. The CDR3 loop spans 14 amino acids. CDR3 sequence reads: CASSVGRGTDTQYF. The CDR3 coding sequence is TGTGCCAGCAGCGTAGGGAGGGGCACAGATACGCAGTATTTT.

The chain joins TRBV7-9 to TRBJ1-1; perhaps TRBD1 as D (5 bases). This CDR3 has 15 residues. Looked up from germline, CDR1 is SEHNR and CDR2 is FQNEAQ (reference sequence). Trimming cost V 2 bases and J 0 bases, with 10 bases left between them. Written as DNA, the CDR3 is TGTGCCAGCAGCTTAAGTGGGGGAATGAACACTGAAGCTTTCTTT. Translated: CASSLSGGMNTEAFF.

This clonotype was found many times. This rearrangement joins TRBV7-8 to TRBJ1-1; D may be TRBD1 (6 bases). The germline V gene encodes CDR1 SGHVS and CDR2 FQNEAQ. V gave up 2 bases and J gave up 4 bases, with 11 bases separating them. The length of the CDR3 is 14 residues. The CDR3: CASSLSMGATEAFF. The DNA of the CDR3 is TGTGCCAGCAGCTTAAGTATGGGGGCCACTGAAGCTTTCTTT.

There are a few counts of this clonotype. This sequence joins TRBV7-8 and TRBJ1-1; possibly TRBD1 for D (6 bases). This CDR3 contains 16 residues. Germline V gene lookup returns CDR1 SGHVS and CDR2 FQNEAQ. Deletions cut 1 base from V and 4 bases from J, with 16 bases between. The CDR3 region is CASSLGEGGRGTEAFF. CDR3 DNA: TGTGCCAGCAGCTTAGGGGAAGGGGGTAGGGGCACTGAAGCTTTCTTT.

The chain carries TRBV11-3 and TRBJ2-7, with TRBD1 matching 8 bases. With 4 bases clipped from V and 2 bases from J, the junction kept 4 bases outside the gene matches. This CDR3 has 14 amino acids. Germline V gene sequence: CDR1 SGHNT, CDR2 YENEEA. The CDR3 region is CASSSGDRPYEQYF. Here the CDR3 DNA reads TGTGCCAGCAGCTCGGGGGACAGGCCCTACGAGCAGTACTTC.

This chain uses TRBV6-1 with TRBJ2-7; TRBD2 might be the D (5 bases). Trimming took 6 bases from V and 1 from J, leaving 13 bases between them. CDR1 and CDR2 from the germline V gene are MNHNS and SASEGT. This CDR3 is built from 14 residues. CDR3: CASSRGSESYEQYF. In DNA form, the CDR3 reads TGTGCCAGCAGCCGAGGGTCTGAGTCCTACGAGCAGTACTTC.